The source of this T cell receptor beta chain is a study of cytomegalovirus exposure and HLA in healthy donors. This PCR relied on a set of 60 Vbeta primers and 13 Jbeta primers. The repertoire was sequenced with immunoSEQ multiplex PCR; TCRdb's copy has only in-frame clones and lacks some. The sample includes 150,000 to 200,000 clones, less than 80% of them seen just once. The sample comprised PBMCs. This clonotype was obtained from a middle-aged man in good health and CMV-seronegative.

Here the CDR3 reads CASSSSDRTSYEQYF. CDR3 DNA: TGTGCCAGCAGCTCCTCAGACAGGACTTCCTACGAGCAGTACTTC. This chain links TRBV7-9 with TRBJ2-5; D possibly corresponds to TRBD1 (6 bases). The DNA end favors TRBJ2-7, so the J call may be wrong. Germline V lookup: CDR1 SEHNR, CDR2 FQNEAQ (reference sequence). The CDR3 totals 15 residues.